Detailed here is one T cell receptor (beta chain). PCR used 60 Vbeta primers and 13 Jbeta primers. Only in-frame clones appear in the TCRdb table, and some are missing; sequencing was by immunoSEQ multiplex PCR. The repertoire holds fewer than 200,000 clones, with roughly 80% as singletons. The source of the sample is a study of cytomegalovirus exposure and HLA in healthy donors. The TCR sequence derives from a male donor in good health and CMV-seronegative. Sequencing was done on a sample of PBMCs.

The CDR3 DNA is TGCGCCAGCAGTGAACAGGCCAGACAGCCCCAGCATTTT. This translates into CASSEQARQPQHF. V usage is TRBV10-2 and J usage is TRBJ1-5; possibly TRBD1 for D (5 bases). Germline V gene lookup returns CDR1 WSHSY and CDR2 SAAADI. V was cut by 3 bases and J by 7 bases, with 10 bases left in between. The CDR3 consists of 13 residues.